The source of this T cell receptor (beta chain) is a study of molecular identifiers for immune sequencing clone quantification. Notes on the study in general: Single-cell amounts of spiked Jurkat TCR RNA were reportedly detectable among about a million naive cells. Highly expanded clone sizes could be underestimated by identical TCR molecules that share a barcode.

Construction of naive CD8 libraries employed roughly 20,000 to 1,100,000 sorted cells together with 10%, 30% or 50% RNA. This clonotype was seen ten or more times. Antigen unknown. From germline, CDR1 is GTSNPN and CDR2 SVGIG (reference sequence). This CDR3 spans 11 amino acids. Trimming removed 3 bases at V and 13 bases at J, with 14 bases between. TCRdb re-called the PCR reads with MiXCR, one entry per CDR3 protein. The data show about half a million distinct CDR3 sequences, around 23% seen once. The chain has TRBV30 and TRBJ2-3; D is possibly TRBD2 (5 bases). Sequencing input: naive CD8+ T cells from blood, with Jurkat cell RNA spiked in. Subset given: FACS-sorted CD8+CD4-CCR7+CD45RA+ naive T cells. The sequence was obtained from a human donor in good health. Some libraries in this study had Jurkat cell RNA spiked in. The CDR3 DNA follows: TGTGCCTGGAGCGACGGCGGGTTGGAGTATTTT. This encodes CAWSDGGLEYF.